This T cell receptor (beta chain) appears in the sequencing data of a study of T-cell reconstitution after alpha-beta-depleted transplantation in children. Unique molecular identifiers tagged the TCRbeta library. TCRdb ran MiXCR on the PCR reads and lists one entry per CDR3 protein. The table lists some 48,000 distinct CDR3 sequences, approximately 6% of them singletons. Germline V CDR1 and CDR2: KGHSH, LQKENI. Trimming cost V 0 bases and J 7 bases, with 19 bases left between them. The CDR3 consists of 17 residues. As regards this clonotype: Its antigen is not identified.

Findings and caveats of the study: Some patients showed high day-60 TCRbeta diversity, which derived from surviving recipient T cells and thymic progenitors. The authors attributed T-cell counts and diversity one year after transplant mostly to newly produced T cells.

The sequencing here drew on PBMCs, mostly from graft donor cells, taken 60 days after TCRalphabeta/CD19-depleted stem cell transplant. The TCR was taken from a female patient aged 2-9 years who had a stem cell transplant for aplastic anemia, so the T cells may come from the graft donor. This chain uses TRBV18 with TRBJ2-1, with D perhaps matching TRBD1 or TRBD2 (5 bases each). DNA of the CDR3: TGTGCCAGCTCACCACCGAGGGGCCAGGGTCAATGGAATGAGCAGTTCTTC. It translates to CASSPPRGQGQWNEQFF.